Listed below are T cell receptor beta chains from one sample, sequenced in a study of Graves' ophthalmopathy and Graves' hyperthyroidism. TCRdb used MiXCR to reprocess the multiplex PCR reads, holding one entry per CDR3 protein. Seen here are 400,000 or so distinct CDR3 sequences, 17% observed once, and the top ten hold about 2.4%. Sequences were obtained from peripheral blood. The source of these receptors is an adult woman with stable Graves' hyperthyroidism. Each CDR3 is given with its conserved first and last residue. A D gene is named only where the DNA matches it firmly. Size is stated for part of the rows, as once, few or many counts, or as a class when the clone is expanded.

j_call v_call d_call clone_size cdr3_aa cdr3_nt
TRBJ2-7 TRBV29-1 TRBD1 few CSVSGQGAYEQYF TGCAGCGTCTCGGGACAGGGAGCATACGAGCAGTACTTC
TRBJ2-2 TRBV7-3 - many CASSLMAGSNTGELFF TGTGCCAGCAGCTTAATGGCGGGCTCCAACACCGGGGAGCTGTTTTTT
TRBJ2-5 TRBV28 - many CASRAGASKTQYF TGTGCCAGCAGGGCAGGGGCCAGCAAGACCCAGTACTTC
TRBJ2-5 TRBV30 TRBD2 many CAWSGASGSLETQYF TGTGCCTGGAGTGGGGCTAGCGGGAGTTTGGAGACCCAGTACTTC
TRBJ1-5 TRBV12-5 TRBD1 few CASGSDPGQGGQPQHF TGTGCTAGTGGTTCCGACCCGGGACAGGGTGGTCAGCCCCAGCATTTT
TRBJ2-7 TRBV27 - many CASSPLQRRDEQYF TGTGCCAGCAGCCCTCTACAGCGTCGGGACGAGCAGTACTTC
TRBJ2-5 TRBV28 - - CASHGGKETQYF TGTGCCAGCCACGGTGGGAAAGAGACCCAGTACTTC
TRBJ1-1 TRBV28 - many CASSFQFTEAFF TGTGCCAGCAGTTTTCAGTTCACTGAAGCTTTCTTT
TRBJ2-7 TRBV18 - - CASSPLVVINRQPYEQYF TGTGCCAGCTCACCACTCGTGGTTATTAACCGCCAGCCATACGAGCAGTACTTC
TRBJ2-2 TRBV5-5 - many CASSLAASYTGELFF TGTGCCAGCAGCTTGGCCGCGAGTTACACCGGGGAGCTGTTTTTT
TRBJ1-1 TRBV20-1 - many CSARGQLNTEAFF TGCAGTGCTAGAGGCCAGTTGAACACTGAAGCTTTCTTT
TRBJ1-5 TRBV28 - many CASRELWTQSNQPQHF TGTGCCAGCAGAGAGCTCTGGACGCAAAGTAATCAGCCCCAGCATTTT
TRBJ1-1 TRBV6-1 - few CASSNLRANTEAFF TGTGCCAGCAGCAACCTCAGGGCGAACACTGAAGCTTTCTTT
TRBJ2-7 TRBV12-5 TRBD1 few CASGLLPSQGTHEQYF TGTGCTAGTGGTTTGCTCCCCTCACAGGGGACCCACGAGCAGTACTTC
TRBJ2-6 TRBV6-5 - many CASSYFLSGANVLTF TGTGCCAGCAGTTACTTTCTAAGTGGGGCCAACGTCCTGACTTTC
TRBJ2-5 TRBV25-1 - many CASSESLGQGRVSETQYF TGTGCCAGCAGTGAGTCCCTGGGGCAGGGACGGGTTTCGGAGACCCAGTACTTC
TRBJ2-4 TRBV28 - - CASIQGGRLAKNIQYF TGTGCCAGCATCCAAGGGGGGAGACTAGCCAAAAACATTCAGTACTTC
TRBJ1-5 TRBV28 - many CASSGEGQPQHF TGTGCCAGCAGTGGTGAGGGTCAGCCCCAGCATTTT
TRBJ1-6 TRBV12-3/TRBV12-4 TRBD1 - CASRPRTGSGPLHF TGTGCCAGCAGGCCACGGACAGGGAGCGGACCCCTCCACTTT
TRBJ2-7 TRBV12-3/TRBV12-4 - many CASSFNRDEQYF TGTGCCAGCAGTTTTAACAGGGACGAGCAGTACTTC
TRBJ1-1 TRBV27 - many CASSSPDQNTEAFF TGTGCCAGCAGCAGCCCCGACCAGAACACTGAAGCTTTCTTT
TRBJ2-5 TRBV6-1 - - CASSELPQETQYF TGTGCCAGCAGTGAACTCCCGCAAGAGACCCAGTACTTC
TRBJ1-2 TRBV6-5 TRBD1 many CASSYQGQLFGYTF TGTGCCAGCAGTTACCAGGGACAGCTATTTGGCTACACCTTC
TRBJ2-5 TRBV19 - - CASSIAPVRGQETQYF TGTGCCAGTAGTATAGCCCCTGTGCGGGGACAAGAGACCCAGTACTTC
TRBJ1-1 TRBV6-5 TRBD1 - CASIIPGGLNTEAFF TGTGCCAGCATTATACCAGGGGGACTGAACACTGAAGCTTTCTTT
TRBJ2-2 TRBV12-3/TRBV12-4 - many CASREVTGELFF TGTGCCAGCAGGGAAGTCACCGGGGAGCTGTTTTTT